These 18 T cell receptor beta chains were sequenced from one sample in a study of blood T cell repertoires in COVID-19. Clones were read by immunoSEQ multiplex PCR, and TCRdb kept only the in-frame ones, dropping some. The data show 250,000 to 350,000 clones, 90% seen once. The specimen was peripheral blood. All receptors derive from a woman under 40 with COVID-19, enrolled during active disease.

This clone has just a few counts. J is TRBJ1-1 and V is TRBV19; maybe TRBD1 (6 bases). This CDR3 spans 17 amino acids. Germline V gene lookup returns CDR1 LNHDA and CDR2 SQIVND (reference sequence). Trimming shortened V by 7 bases and J by 0 bases, and 21 bases separated the two germline ends. The CDR3 region is CASTPLPLTGMNTEAFF. CDR3 coding DNA: TGTGCCAGTACCCCATTACCCTTGACAGGTATGAACACTGAAGCTTTCTTT.

The rearrangement links TRBV6-2 or TRBV6-3 to TRBJ2-1; TRBD2 matches at 8 bases. The CDR3 length is 16 residues. Germline V gene sequence: CDR1 MNHEY, CDR2 SVGEGT. After removal of 2 bases from V and 7 bases from J, the junction contained 10 bases not matched to a gene. CDR3 loop: CASSYRAGGWLNEQFF. Written as DNA, the CDR3 is TGTGCCAGCAGTTACCGGGCGGGAGGCTGGTTGAATGAGCAGTTCTTC.

This sequence joins TRBV6-2 or TRBV6-3 and TRBJ1-2; D call uncertain. Germline V CDR1 and CDR2: MNHEY, SVGEGT. Between the trimmed V and J ends, which lost 0 bases and 8 bases, there was a span of 19 bases. The CDR3 spans 16 residues. In nucleotides, the CDR3 is TGTGCCAGCAGTTACTCGTACCTGCCCGCAACTTGGGGCTACACCTTC. It specifies CASSYSYLPATWGYTF.

The chain uses TRBV6-5 and TRBJ2-2; D gene uncertain. The germline V gene has CDR1 MNHEY and CDR2 SVGAGI. The CDR3 totals 14 residues. The V end was cut by 6 bases, the J end by 0 bases, with 8 bases between. The CDR3 protein is CASRLGANTGELFF. The CDR3 bases are TGTGCCAGCAGGCTTGGAGCGAACACCGGGGAGCTGTTTTTT.

The chain links TRBV27 to TRBJ1-6, with D uncertain. The CDR3 runs to 16 residues. Looked up from germline, CDR1 is MNHEY and CDR2 is SMNVEV (reference sequence). Trimming removed 2 bases from V and 3 bases from J, with 11 bases in between. The CDR3 protein is CASSLAGDYYNSPLHF. The CDR3, as DNA: TGTGCCAGCAGTTTAGCAGGAGACTACTATAATTCACCCCTCCACTTT.

The genes are TRBV11-2 and TRBJ2-2; TRBD2 matches 7 bases. The length of the CDR3 is 16 residues. Germline-derived CDR1 and CDR2 are SGHAT and FQNNGV. V was clipped by 1 base and J by 1 base; unmatched bases: 3. The CDR3 region has the DNA TGTGCCAGCAGCTTAGTCGCTAGCGGGAACACCGGGGAGCTGTTTTTT. It codes for CASSLVASGNTGELFF.

The chain links TRBV7-5 to TRBJ2-7; the table's D gene call, TRBD2, was not cross checked with the DNA. TRBV7-5 represents a pseudogene. The CDR3 spans 17 residues. The DNA of the CDR3 is TGTGTCAGAAGCTTATTTTGGACTAGCGGGAACCGATACGAGCAGTACTTC. Translated, it gives CVRSLFWTSGNRYEQYF.

The rearrangement joins TRBV19 to TRBJ2-7, with 9 bases aligning to TRBD1. Looked up from germline, CDR1 is LNHDA and CDR2 is SQIVND (reference sequence). The CDR3 is 13 amino acids. V shed 7 bases, J shed 6 bases, and the junction held 7 bases outside the gene matches. The CDR3 DNA follows: TGTGCCAGTAACCCGGGACAGGGTTCCGAGCAGTACTTC. This sequence encodes CASNPGQGSEQYF.

The chain couples TRBV13 to TRBJ1-3; no firm D call. The CDR3 has 14 amino acids. V was trimmed by 0 bases and J by 2 bases, leaving 5 bases between them. In germline, CDR1 is PRHDT, CDR2 FYEKMQ (reference sequence). The CDR3 DNA reads TGTGCCAGCAGCTTAGGACTGCCTGGAAACACCATATATTTT. This translates into CASSLGLPGNTIYF.

This clone has just one count. This chain links TRBV30 with TRBJ2-1, with 12 bases fitting TRBD2. This CDR3 spans 12 amino acids. V was pared by 1 base and J by 15 bases, with 4 bases of the junction left unmatched. Germline V lookup: CDR1 GTSNPN, CDR2 SVGIG (reference sequence). The CDR3 is CAWSELAGGPFF. The DNA for the CDR3 is TGTGCCTGGAGTGAACTAGCGGGAGGTCCGTTCTTC.

Concerning this clone: Other DNA sequences in this sample translate to the same CDR3. The rearrangement uses TRBV5-1 and TRBJ2-3, with TRBD2 matching over 14 bases. V lost 3 bases to trimming and J lost 3 bases; unmatched junction nucleotides: 3. Germline assignment: CDR1 SGHRS and CDR2 YFSETQ. The CDR3 is made up of 16 amino acids. Written as DNA, the CDR3 is TGCGCCAGCAGCTCCGGGACTAGCGGGAGTACAGATACGCAGTATTTT. It specifies CASSSGTSGSTDTQYF.

In its sample, this clone was seen once. The rearrangement uses TRBV7-8 and TRBJ1-5; no definite D call. CDR1 and CDR2 (germline): SGHVS, FQNEAQ. CDR3 length: 13 residues. V was trimmed by 5 bases and J by 10 bases, leaving 15 bases between them. The CDR3 region is CASSRTGSGPQHF. CDR3 nucleotides: TGTGCCAGCAGCCGGACGGGCTCGGGACCCCAGCATTTT. The entire variable domain, with the rest obtained from reference TRBV7-8 and TRBJ1-5, is as follows: GAGVSQSPRYKVAKRGQDVALRCDPISGHVSLFWYQQALGQGPEFLTYFQNEAQLDKSGLPSDRFFAERPEGSVSTLKIQRTQQEDSAVYLCASSRTGSGPQHFGDGTRLSIL.

The chain links TRBV6-6 to TRBJ1-5, with 9 bases fitting TRBD1. The J segment lost 3 bases and the V segment lost 5 bases, leaving 8 bases of the junction unmatched. The CDR3 covers 16 residues. Germline-derived CDR1 and CDR2 are MNHNY and SVGAGI (reference sequence). The DNA for the CDR3 is TGTGCCAGCAGTAATCCGGGACAGGGATACAATCAGCCCCAGCATTTT. As protein: CASSNPGQGYNQPQHF.

The V gene is TRBV19, the J gene TRBJ2-7; TRBD1 agrees at 9 bases. CDR1 and CDR2 (germline): LNHDA, SQIVND (reference sequence). J gave up 2 bases and V 4 bases, and 9 bases lay outside the gene matches. The CDR3 contains 16 residues. The chain's CDR3 is CASSTFGTGPTYEQYF. The CDR3 DNA sequence: TGTGCCAGTAGTACCTTCGGGACAGGGCCGACCTACGAGCAGTACTTC.

The chain is built from TRBV2 and TRBJ2-1, with no clear D. Germline V CDR1 and CDR2: SNHLY, FYNNEI. The CDR3 spans 14 residues. V lost 4 bases and J 5 bases, leaving 12 bases between the germline ends. CDR3 in amino acids: CASSGRVRDNEQFF. The CDR3 region has the DNA TGTGCCAGCAGTGGCCGGGTCAGAGACAATGAGCAGTTCTTC.

The chain is built from TRBV6-5 and TRBJ2-1; 12 nucleotides match TRBD2. CDR1 is MNHEY, CDR2 SVGAGI, per germline. This CDR3 region has 15 residues. J was trimmed by 4 bases and V by 6 bases; bases with no gene match: 4. CDR3 sequence reads: CASRGLAGRYNEQFF. The CDR3 region has the DNA TGTGCCAGCAGAGGACTAGCGGGAAGGTACAATGAGCAGTTCTTC.

As DNA, the CDR3 is TGCGCCAGCAGCTTGGAAGTCAGGGAGGGCTCCTACGAGCAGTACTTC. Translation gives CASSLEVREGSYEQYF. This chain connects TRBV5-1 to TRBJ2-7; 7 nucleotides line up with TRBD2. CDR1 is SGHRS and CDR2 is YFSETQ in the germline V gene. The CDR3 covers 16 residues. J lost 0 bases, V lost 0 bases, and 6 bases had no gene match.

The V and J genes are TRBV10-3 and TRBJ2-3; 12 nucleotides match TRBD1. The germline V gene encodes CDR1 ENHRY and CDR2 SYGVKD. The junction had 3 bases not matched to a gene; V was cut back by 4 bases and J by 4 bases. The CDR3 is made up of 15 amino acids. DNA for the CDR3: TGTGCCATCAGTGGGGGGGACAGGGGGCCAGATACGCAGTATTTT. Translating gives CAISGGDRGPDTQYF.